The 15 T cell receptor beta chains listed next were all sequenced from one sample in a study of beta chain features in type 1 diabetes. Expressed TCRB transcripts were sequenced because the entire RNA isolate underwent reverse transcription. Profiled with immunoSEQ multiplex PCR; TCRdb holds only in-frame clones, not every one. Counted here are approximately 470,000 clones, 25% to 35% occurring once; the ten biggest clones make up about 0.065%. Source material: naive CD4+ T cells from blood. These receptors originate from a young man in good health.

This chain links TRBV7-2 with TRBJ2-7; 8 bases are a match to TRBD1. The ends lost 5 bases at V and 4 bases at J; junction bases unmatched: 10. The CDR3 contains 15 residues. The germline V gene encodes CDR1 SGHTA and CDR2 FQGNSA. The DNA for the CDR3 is TGTGCCAGCAGCCGCTCAGGGGGCGTGGGTTACGAGCAGTACTTC. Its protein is CASSRSGGVGYEQYF.

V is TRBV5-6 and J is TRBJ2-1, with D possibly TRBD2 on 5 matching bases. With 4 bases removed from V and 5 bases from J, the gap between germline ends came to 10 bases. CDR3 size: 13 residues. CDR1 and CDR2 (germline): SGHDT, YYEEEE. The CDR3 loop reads CASSRRHDNEQFF. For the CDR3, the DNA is TGTGCCAGCAGCCGGAGGCATGACAATGAGCAGTTCTTC.

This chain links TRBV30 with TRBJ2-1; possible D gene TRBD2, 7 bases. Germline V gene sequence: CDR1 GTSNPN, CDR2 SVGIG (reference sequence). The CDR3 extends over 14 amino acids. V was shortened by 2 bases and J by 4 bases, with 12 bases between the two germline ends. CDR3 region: CAWSKGEGYNEQFF. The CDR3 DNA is TGTGCCTGGAGTAAGGGGGAGGGGTACAATGAGCAGTTCTTC.

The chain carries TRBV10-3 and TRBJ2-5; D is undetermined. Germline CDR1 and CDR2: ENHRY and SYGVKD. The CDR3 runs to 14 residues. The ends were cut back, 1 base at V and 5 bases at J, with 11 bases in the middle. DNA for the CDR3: TGTGCCATCAGTGAGTTGGTGGCCGCGGAGACCCAGTACTTC. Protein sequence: CAISELVAAETQYF.

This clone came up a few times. The CDR3, as DNA: TGTGCCATCAGTGAGGAGACTAGCGGGAGGTACGAGCAGTACTTC. Its translation: CAISEETSGRYEQYF. This rearrangement joins TRBV10-3 to TRBJ2-7; 13 bases map to TRBD2. The CDR3 length is 15 residues. Trimming took 2 bases from V and 4 from J; bases not matched to a gene: 2. Germline CDR1 ENHRY, CDR2 SYGVKD.

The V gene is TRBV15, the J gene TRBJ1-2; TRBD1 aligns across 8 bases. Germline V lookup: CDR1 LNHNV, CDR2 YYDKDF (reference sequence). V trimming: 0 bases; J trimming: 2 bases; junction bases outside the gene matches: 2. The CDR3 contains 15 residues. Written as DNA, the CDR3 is TGTGCCACCAGCAGAGACAGGACAGGGAACTATGGCTACACCTTC. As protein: CATSRDRTGNYGYTF.

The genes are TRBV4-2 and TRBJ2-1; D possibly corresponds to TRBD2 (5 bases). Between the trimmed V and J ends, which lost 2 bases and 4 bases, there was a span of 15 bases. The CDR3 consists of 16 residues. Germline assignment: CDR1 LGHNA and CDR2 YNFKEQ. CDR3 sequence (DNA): TGTGCCAGCAGCCAAAAAGACGGGGTTACATACAATGAGCAGTTCTTC. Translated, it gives CASSQKDGVTYNEQFF.

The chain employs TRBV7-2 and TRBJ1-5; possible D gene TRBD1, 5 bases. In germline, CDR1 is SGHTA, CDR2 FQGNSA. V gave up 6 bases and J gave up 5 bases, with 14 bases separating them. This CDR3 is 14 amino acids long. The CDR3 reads CASRGVGGYQPQHF. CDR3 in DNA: TGTGCCAGCAGAGGAGTCGGGGGTTATCAGCCCCAGCATTTT.

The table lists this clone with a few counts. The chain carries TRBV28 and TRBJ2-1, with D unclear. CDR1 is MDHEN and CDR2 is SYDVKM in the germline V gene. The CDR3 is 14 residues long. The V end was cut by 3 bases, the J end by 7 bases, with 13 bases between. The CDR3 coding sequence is TGTGCCAGCAGTTTGATAGTTGCGTGGAATGAGCAGTTCTTC. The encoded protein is CASSLIVAWNEQFF.

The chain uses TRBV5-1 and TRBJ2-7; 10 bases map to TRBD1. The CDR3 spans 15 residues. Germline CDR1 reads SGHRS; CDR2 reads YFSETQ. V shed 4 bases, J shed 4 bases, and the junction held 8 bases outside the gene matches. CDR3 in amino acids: CASSKDRGPVYEQYF. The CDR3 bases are TGCGCCAGCAGCAAAGACAGGGGGCCAGTATACGAGCAGTACTTC. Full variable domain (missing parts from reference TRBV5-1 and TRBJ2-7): KAGVTQTPRYLIKTRGQQVTLSCSPISGHRSVSWYQQTPGQGLQFLFEYFSETQRNKGNFPGRFSGRQFSNSRSEMNVSTLELGDSALYLCASSKDRGPVYEQYFGPGTRLTVT.

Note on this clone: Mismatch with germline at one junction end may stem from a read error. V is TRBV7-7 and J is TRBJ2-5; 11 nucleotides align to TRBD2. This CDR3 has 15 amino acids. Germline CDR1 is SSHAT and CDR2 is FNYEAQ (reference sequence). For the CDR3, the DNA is TGTGCTAGCAGTCCCACCCTAGCGGGAGGAGAGACCCAGTACTTC. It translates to CASSPTLAGGETQYF. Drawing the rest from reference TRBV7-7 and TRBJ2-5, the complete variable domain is GAGVSQSPRYKVTKRGQDVTLRCDPISSHATLYWYQQALGQGPEFLTYFNYEAQPDKSGLPSDRFSAERPEGSISTLTIQRTEQRDSAMYRCASSPTLAGGETQYFGPGTRLLVL.

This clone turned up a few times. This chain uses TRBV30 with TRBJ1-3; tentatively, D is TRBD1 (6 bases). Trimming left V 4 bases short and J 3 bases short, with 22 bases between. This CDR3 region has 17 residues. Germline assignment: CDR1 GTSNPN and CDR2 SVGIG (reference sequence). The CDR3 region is CAWTKDRDTLSGNTIYF. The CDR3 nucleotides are TGTGCCTGGACGAAAGATCGGGACACTCTAAGTGGAAACACCATATATTTT.

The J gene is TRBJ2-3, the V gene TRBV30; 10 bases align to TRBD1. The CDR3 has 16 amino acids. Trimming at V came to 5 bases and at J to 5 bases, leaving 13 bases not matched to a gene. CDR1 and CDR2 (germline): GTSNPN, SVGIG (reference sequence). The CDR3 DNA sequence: TGTGCCTGGCATCCTCTGCCGGGACAGGGGCGAGATACGCAGTATTTT. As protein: CAWHPLPGQGRDTQYF.

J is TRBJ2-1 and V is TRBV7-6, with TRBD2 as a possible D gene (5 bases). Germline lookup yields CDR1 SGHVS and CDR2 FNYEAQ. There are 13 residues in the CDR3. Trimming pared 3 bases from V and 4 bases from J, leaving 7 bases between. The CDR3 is CASSFGNYNEQFF. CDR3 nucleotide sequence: TGTGCCAGCAGCTTCGGGAATTACAATGAGCAGTTCTTC.

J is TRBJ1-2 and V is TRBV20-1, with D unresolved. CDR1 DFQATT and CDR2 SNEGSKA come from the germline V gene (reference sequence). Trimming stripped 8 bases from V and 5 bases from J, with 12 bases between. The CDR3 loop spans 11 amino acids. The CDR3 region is CSPSVEYGYTF. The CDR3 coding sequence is TGCAGTCCTTCAGTAGAATATGGCTACACCTTC.